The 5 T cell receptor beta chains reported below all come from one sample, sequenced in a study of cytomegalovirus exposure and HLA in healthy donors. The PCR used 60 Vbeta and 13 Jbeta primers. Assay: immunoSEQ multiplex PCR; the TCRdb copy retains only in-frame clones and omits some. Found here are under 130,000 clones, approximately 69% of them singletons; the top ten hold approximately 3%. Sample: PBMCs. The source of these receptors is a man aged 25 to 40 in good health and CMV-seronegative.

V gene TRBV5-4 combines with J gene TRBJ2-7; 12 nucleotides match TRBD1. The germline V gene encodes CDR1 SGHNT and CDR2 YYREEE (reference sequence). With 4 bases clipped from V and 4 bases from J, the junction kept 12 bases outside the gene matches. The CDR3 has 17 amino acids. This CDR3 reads CASSARGGTGGQYEQYF. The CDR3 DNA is TGTGCCAGCAGCGCCCGAGGTGGGACAGGGGGCCAATACGAGCAGTACTTC.

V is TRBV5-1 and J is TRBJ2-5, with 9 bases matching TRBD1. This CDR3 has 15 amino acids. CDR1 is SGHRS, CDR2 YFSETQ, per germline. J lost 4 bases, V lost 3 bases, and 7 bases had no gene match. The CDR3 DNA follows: TGCGCCAGCAGCTGGGGACAGGGTCGGGGAGAGACCCAGTACTTC. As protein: CASSWGQGRGETQYF.

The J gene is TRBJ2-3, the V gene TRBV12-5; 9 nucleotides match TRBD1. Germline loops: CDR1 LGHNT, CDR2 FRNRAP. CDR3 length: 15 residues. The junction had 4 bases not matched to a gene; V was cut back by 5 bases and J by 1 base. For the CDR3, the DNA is TGTGCTAGTGGTGTGACAGGGGGAGGCACAGATACGCAGTATTTT. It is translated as CASGVTGGGTDTQYF.

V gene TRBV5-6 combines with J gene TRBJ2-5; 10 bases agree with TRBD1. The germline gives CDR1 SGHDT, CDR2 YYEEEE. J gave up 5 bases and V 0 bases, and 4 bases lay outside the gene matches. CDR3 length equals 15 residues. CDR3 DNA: TGTGCCAGCAGCTTGGAGACAGGGGGCTGGGAGACCCAGTACTTC. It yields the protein CASSLETGGWETQYF.

The CDR3 nucleotides are TGTGCCAGCTCACTTACTAGACAAGAGACCCAGTACTTC. This encodes CASSLTRQETQYF. The J gene is TRBJ2-5, the V gene TRBV18; weak D call: TRBD2 (5 bases). Germline CDR1 and CDR2: KGHSH and LQKENI. The CDR3 loop spans 13 amino acids. V shed 4 bases and J shed 2 bases, with 8 bases lying between them. The whole variable domain, filled in from reference TRBV18 and TRBJ2-5, reads NAGVMQNPRHLVRRRGQEARLRCSPMKGHSHVYWYRQLPEEGLKFMVYLQKENIIDESGMPKERFSAEFPKEGPSILRIQQVVRGDSAAYFCASSLTRQETQYFGPGTRLLVL.